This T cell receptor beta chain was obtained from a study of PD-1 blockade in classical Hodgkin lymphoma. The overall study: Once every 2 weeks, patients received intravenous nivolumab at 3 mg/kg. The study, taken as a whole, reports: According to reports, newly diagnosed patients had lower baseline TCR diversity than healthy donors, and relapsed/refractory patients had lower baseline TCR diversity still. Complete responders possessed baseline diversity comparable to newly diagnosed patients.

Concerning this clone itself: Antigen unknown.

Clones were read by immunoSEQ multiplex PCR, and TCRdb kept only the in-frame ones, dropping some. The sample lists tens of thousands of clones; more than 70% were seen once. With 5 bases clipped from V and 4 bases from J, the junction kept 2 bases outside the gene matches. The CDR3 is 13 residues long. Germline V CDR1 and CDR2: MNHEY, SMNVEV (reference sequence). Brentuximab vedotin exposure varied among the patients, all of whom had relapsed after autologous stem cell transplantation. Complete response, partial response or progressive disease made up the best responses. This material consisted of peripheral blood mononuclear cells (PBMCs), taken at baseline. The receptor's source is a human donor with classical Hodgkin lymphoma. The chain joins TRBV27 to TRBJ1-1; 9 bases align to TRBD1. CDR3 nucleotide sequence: TGTGCCAGCAGTGACAGGGGGATCACTGAAGCTTTCTTT. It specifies CASSDRGITEAFF.